The rows below give T cell receptor beta chains drawn from one sample of a study of Ad26.COV2.S vaccination and SARS-CoV-2 variants. Only in-frame clones appear in the TCRdb table, and some are missing; sequencing was by immunoSEQ multiplex PCR. The sample lists fewer than 900,000 clones, about 90% occurring once. Sample: peripheral blood, taken in a trial of Ad26.COV2.S vaccine versus placebo. The receptor set was obtained from a person aged 18 to 65 who received the Ad26.COV2.S COVID-19 vaccine or a placebo. Both conserved end residues are part of each CDR3. D genes are given only for firm matches. The size field is filled for only some rows; it gives once, few, many or a size class.

TRBJ1-2,TRBV6-5,few,.,CASSYSFGRGYTF,TGTGCCAGCAGTTACTCGTTTGGGCGGGGCTACACCTTC
TRBJ2-3,TRBV29-1,.,TRBD2,CSVTGLAGTPDTQYF,TGCAGCGTTACCGGACTAGCGGGAACCCCAGATACGCAGTATTTT
TRBJ2-2,TRBV15,.,.,CATSSAWRETGELFF,TGTGCCACCAGCAGCGCTTGGAGGGAAACCGGGGAGCTGTTTTTT
TRBJ2-6,TRBV30,.,TRBD1,CAWSGTGASGANVLTF,TGTGCCTGGAGTGGGACAGGGGCCTCTGGGGCCAACGTCCTGACTTTC
TRBJ2-1,TRBV13,.,TRBD1,CASSPRRDRGINEQFF,TGTGCCAGCAGCCCCCGCCGGGACAGGGGGATTAATGAGCAGTTCTTC
TRBJ2-3,TRBV10-3,.,.,CAISETESTDTQYF,TGTGCCATCAGTGAAACCGAGTCCACAGATACGCAGTATTTT
TRBJ2-7,TRBV7-2,.,.,CASSLSWSSYEQYF,TGTGCCAGCAGCTTAAGTTGGTCCTCCTACGAGCAGTACTTC
TRBJ2-1,TRBV7-8,.,TRBD2,CASSRVVSGGGSQFF,TGTGCCAGCAGCCGAGTTGTTAGCGGGGGGGGGTCCCAGTTCTTC
TRBJ2-1,TRBV7-6,.,.,CASSLSSLGAFNEQFF,TGTGCCAGCAGCTTATCCTCGCTAGGAGCCTTCAATGAGCAGTTCTTC
TRBJ2-5,TRBV4-2,.,TRBD1,CASSQAGQGVRETQYF,TGTGCCAGCAGCCAAGCGGGACAGGGGGTAAGGGAGACCCAGTACTTC
TRBJ2-1,TRBV5-6,.,TRBD2,CASSLASGRGITYNEQFF,TGTGCCAGCAGCTTGGCTAGCGGGAGGGGGATTACCTACAATGAGCAGTTCTTC
TRBJ2-4,TRBV5-1,once,TRBD1,CASSGQGEAIQYF,TGCGCCAGCTCCGGACAGGGGGAGGCCATTCAGTACTTC
TRBJ1-6,TRBV6-2/TRBV6-3,once,.,CASSYGTGNSPLHF,TGTGCCAGCAGTTACGGTACAGGGAACTCACCCCTCCACTTT
TRBJ1-5,TRBV19,.,.,CASSVRRDQPQHF,TGTGCCAGTAGTGTTCGCCGGGATCAGCCCCAGCATTTT